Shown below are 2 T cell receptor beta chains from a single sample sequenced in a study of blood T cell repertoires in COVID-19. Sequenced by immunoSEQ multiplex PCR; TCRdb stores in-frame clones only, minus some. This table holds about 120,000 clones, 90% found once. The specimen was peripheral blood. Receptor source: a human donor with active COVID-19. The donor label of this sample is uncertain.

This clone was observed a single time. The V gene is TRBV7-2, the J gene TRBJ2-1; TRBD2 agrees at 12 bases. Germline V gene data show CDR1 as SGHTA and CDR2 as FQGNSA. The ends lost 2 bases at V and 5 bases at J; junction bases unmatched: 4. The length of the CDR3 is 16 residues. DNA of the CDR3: TGTGCCAGCAGCTTATCTCGACTAGCGGGGGACAATGAGCAGTTCTTC. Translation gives CASSLSRLAGDNEQFF.

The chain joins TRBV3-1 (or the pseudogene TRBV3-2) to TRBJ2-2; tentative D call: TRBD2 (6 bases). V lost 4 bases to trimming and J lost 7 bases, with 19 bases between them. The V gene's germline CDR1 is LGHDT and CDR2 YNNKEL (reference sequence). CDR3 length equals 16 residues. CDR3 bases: TGTGCCAGCAGCCCGACGGCCAGCTCCGGGAGCGGGGAGCTGTTTTTT. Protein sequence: CASSPTASSGSGELFF.